This is a list of T cell receptor beta chains from one sample in a study of shared clonotypes between healthy human individuals. Here immunoSEQ multiplex PCR was the method, and the copy in TCRdb shows in-frame clones only, minus some. Of around 2.1 million clones in the sample, roughly 91% were seen once. Material: naive CD8+ T cells from PBMCs. Source of these receptors: a young man in good health. Some clones in this sample may be carry-over from other donors' samples. Each CDR3 is given with its conserved first and last residue. The D gene is left open where the match is weak. Clone size appears in some rows only: once, few, many, or a class for an expanded clone.

CDR3aa: CASSIRRGYSNQPQHF; CDR3nt: TGTGCCAGTAGTATACGCCGGGGCTATAGCAATCAGCCCCAGCATTTT; d_gene: -; j_gene: TRBJ1-5; abundance: -; v_gene: TRBV19
CDR3aa: CSVAPGQAYEQYF; CDR3nt: TGCAGCGTCGCCCCGGGACAGGCATACGAGCAGTACTTC; d_gene: TRBD1; j_gene: TRBJ2-7; abundance: -; v_gene: TRBV29-1
CDR3aa: CASSLFDRTGNPTF; CDR3nt: TGTGCCAGTAGTCTTTTCGATCGGACAGGGAATCCCACCTTC; d_gene: TRBD1; j_gene: TRBJ1-2; abundance: -; v_gene: TRBV19
CDR3aa: CASEFRTGWDTEAFF; CDR3nt: TGTGCCAGCGAGTTCCGTACGGGATGGGACACTGAAGCTTTCTTT; d_gene: -; j_gene: TRBJ1-1; abundance: -; v_gene: TRBV28
CDR3aa: CASSPPGQPQHF; CDR3nt: TGTGCCAGCAGCCCACCCGGCCAGCCCCAGCATTTT; d_gene: -; j_gene: TRBJ1-5; abundance: -; v_gene: TRBV7-9
CDR3aa: CASSGPDRGHYEQYF; CDR3nt: TGTGCCAGCAGCGGACCGGACAGGGGGCACTACGAGCAGTACTTC; d_gene: TRBD1; j_gene: TRBJ2-7; abundance: once; v_gene: TRBV2
CDR3aa: CASREGQRGPYNEQFF; CDR3nt: TGTGCCAGCAGGGAGGGACAGCGGGGACCCTACAATGAGCAGTTCTTC; d_gene: -; j_gene: TRBJ2-1; abundance: -; v_gene: TRBV2
CDR3aa: CAGEEDPDTQYF; CDR3nt: TGCGCCGGGGAAGAAGATCCAGATACGCAGTATTTT; d_gene: -; j_gene: TRBJ2-3; abundance: -; v_gene: TRBV10-1
CDR3aa: CATSGRQGGNQPQHF; CDR3nt: TGTGCCACCAGCGGTCGACAGGGCGGCAATCAGCCCCAGCATTTT; d_gene: TRBD1; j_gene: TRBJ1-5; abundance: -; v_gene: TRBV15
CDR3aa: CASSYGAGTYEQYF; CDR3nt: TGTGCCAGCAGCTACGGGGCAGGGACCTACGAGCAGTACTTC; d_gene: -; j_gene: TRBJ2-7; abundance: -; v_gene: TRBV7-9
CDR3aa: CASSEGSGRAWDTQYF; CDR3nt: TGTGCCAGCAGTGAAGGTTCGGGGAGGGCCTGGGATACGCAGTATTTT; d_gene: TRBD2; j_gene: TRBJ2-3; abundance: -; v_gene: TRBV25-1
CDR3aa: CASKGTSGSRNEQYF; CDR3nt: TGTGCCAGCAAAGGGACTAGCGGGAGTCGGAACGAGCAGTACTTC; d_gene: TRBD2; j_gene: TRBJ2-7; abundance: -; v_gene: TRBV19
CDR3aa: CASRDLRSGRNEQFF; CDR3nt: TGTGCCAGCAGGGACCTGCGGAGCGGGAGAAATGAGCAGTTCTTC; d_gene: TRBD2; j_gene: TRBJ2-1; abundance: -; v_gene: TRBV2
CDR3aa: CASSIGPNTGELFF; CDR3nt: TGTGCCAGTAGTATAGGGCCGAACACCGGGGAGCTGTTTTTT; d_gene: -; j_gene: TRBJ2-2; abundance: -; v_gene: TRBV19
CDR3aa: CASSVRWGLDGEAFF; CDR3nt: TGTGCCAGCAGCGTGCGGTGGGGGCTTGACGGTGAAGCTTTCTTT; d_gene: -; j_gene: TRBJ1-1; abundance: few; v_gene: TRBV9
CDR3aa: CASSLSPESDESLSYEQYF; CDR3nt: TGTGCCAGCAGTCTAAGCCCTGAGAGTGACGAGTCGCTATCCTACGAGCAGTACTTC; d_gene: -; j_gene: TRBJ2-7; abundance: -; v_gene: TRBV28
CDR3aa: CASSTGSNYGYTF; CDR3nt: TGTGCCAGCAGCACAGGGTCTAACTATGGCTACACCTTC; d_gene: -; j_gene: TRBJ1-2; abundance: -; v_gene: TRBV9
CDR3aa: CASSLRRENSPLHF; CDR3nt: TGTGCCAGCTCACTCCGCAGGGAGAATTCACCCCTCCACTTT; d_gene: -; j_gene: TRBJ1-6; abundance: once; v_gene: TRBV6-1
CDR3aa: CASSTGLAPTGNEQFF; CDR3nt: TGTGCCAGTAGTACAGGACTAGCTCCCACGGGTAATGAGCAGTTCTTC; d_gene: TRBD2; j_gene: TRBJ2-1; abundance: -; v_gene: TRBV19
CDR3aa: CASRLLAGGSDTQYF; CDR3nt: TGTGCCAGCAGACTTCTAGCGGGAGGTTCAGATACGCAGTATTTT; d_gene: TRBD2; j_gene: TRBJ2-3; abundance: -; v_gene: TRBV7-9
CDR3aa: CASSLDPIYEQYF; CDR3nt: TGCGCCAGCAGCTTGGACCCGATCTACGAGCAGTACTTC; d_gene: -; j_gene: TRBJ2-7; abundance: -; v_gene: TRBV5-1
CDR3aa: CASSERGGQPTDTQYF; CDR3nt: TGTGCCAGCAGCGAGAGAGGGGGACAGCCCACAGATACGCAGTATTTT; d_gene: TRBD1; j_gene: TRBJ2-3; abundance: -; v_gene: TRBV9
CDR3aa: CASSLGQLVYEQYF; CDR3nt: TGTGCCAGCAGCTTAGGACAGCTAGTCTACGAGCAGTACTTC; d_gene: -; j_gene: TRBJ2-7; abundance: -; v_gene: TRBV11-2
CDR3aa: CASSVVPPMTGEEAFF; CDR3nt: TGTGCCAGCAGCGTAGTACCGCCGATGACGGGAGAAGAAGCTTTCTTT; d_gene: -; j_gene: TRBJ1-1; abundance: -; v_gene: TRBV9
CDR3aa: CASSSLTGDYEQYF; CDR3nt: TGTGCCAGCAGTTCCTTGACAGGGGACTACGAGCAGTACTTC; d_gene: TRBD1; j_gene: TRBJ2-7; abundance: -; v_gene: TRBV27
CDR3aa: CASRHPLQGDTGELFF; CDR3nt: TGTGCCAGCAGACATCCACTTCAGGGGGATACCGGGGAGCTGTTTTTT; d_gene: TRBD1; j_gene: TRBJ2-2; abundance: -; v_gene: TRBV7-9
CDR3aa: CASSLRNVAAEAFF; CDR3nt: TGTGCCAGCAGTTTAAGGAACGTGGCGGCTGAAGCTTTCTTT; d_gene: -; j_gene: TRBJ1-1; abundance: -; v_gene: TRBV27
CDR3aa: CASSFQAAYYEAFF; CDR3nt: TGTGCCAGCAGCTTTCAGGCGGCATACTATGAAGCTTTCTTT; d_gene: -; j_gene: TRBJ1-1; abundance: -; v_gene: TRBV11-2
CDR3aa: CASSFRRFYNEQFF; CDR3nt: TGTGCCAGCAGTTTTCGTCGATTTTACAATGAGCAGTTCTTC; d_gene: -; j_gene: TRBJ2-1; abundance: -; v_gene: TRBV28
CDR3aa: CASSLNTGQTSAYEQYF; CDR3nt: TGTGCCAGCAGCTTAAATACAGGGCAGACTTCAGCCTACGAGCAGTACTTC; d_gene: -; j_gene: TRBJ2-7; abundance: -; v_gene: TRBV11-2
CDR3aa: CASSLRVDTQYF; CDR3nt: TGTGCCAGCAGCTTACGGGTTGATACGCAGTATTTT; d_gene: -; j_gene: TRBJ2-3; abundance: -; v_gene: TRBV11-1
CDR3aa: CASRQETQYF; CDR3nt: TGTGCCAGCAGACAAGAGACCCAGTACTTC; d_gene: -; j_gene: TRBJ2-5; abundance: -; v_gene: TRBV7-9
CDR3aa: CASSPHDRGLMNTEAFF; CDR3nt: TGTGCCAGCAGCCCTCACGACAGGGGCCTCATGAACACTGAAGCTTTCTTT; d_gene: TRBD1; j_gene: TRBJ1-1; abundance: -; v_gene: TRBV9
CDR3aa: CAISHSLAPSTDTQYF; CDR3nt: TGTGCCATCAGCCATTCACTAGCTCCAAGCACAGATACGCAGTATTTT; d_gene: -; j_gene: TRBJ2-3; abundance: -; v_gene: TRBV10-3
CDR3aa: CASSPTGDHYEQYF; CDR3nt: TGTGCCAGCAGCCCGACAGGGGACCACTACGAGCAGTACTTC; d_gene: TRBD1; j_gene: TRBJ2-7; abundance: -; v_gene: TRBV7-2
CDR3aa: CASSPLRGVEQYF; CDR3nt: TGTGCCAGCAGCCCACTCAGGGGAGTCGAGCAGTACTTC; d_gene: -; j_gene: TRBJ2-7; abundance: -; v_gene: TRBV7-9
CDR3aa: CAWAGPPWGDEQFF; CDR3nt: TGTGCCTGGGCGGGACCCCCGTGGGGGGATGAGCAGTTCTTC; d_gene: -; j_gene: TRBJ2-1; abundance: -; v_gene: TRBV30
CDR3aa: CASSQVQGGETQYF; CDR3nt: TGCGCCAGCAGCCAAGTCCAGGGAGGAGAGACCCAGTACTTC; d_gene: -; j_gene: TRBJ2-5; abundance: -; v_gene: TRBV4-1
CDR3aa: CASSLSGPRRTEAFF; CDR3nt: TGTGCCAGCAGTTTATCTGGGCCTAGGCGGACTGAAGCTTTCTTT; d_gene: -; j_gene: TRBJ1-1; abundance: -; v_gene: TRBV27
CDR3aa: CASRTRTGGAYNEQFF; CDR3nt: TGTGCCAGCCGAACCCGAACAGGGGGCGCCTACAATGAGCAGTTCTTC; d_gene: TRBD1; j_gene: TRBJ2-1; abundance: -; v_gene: TRBV19
CDR3aa: CASSLVPTDTQYF; CDR3nt: TGTGCCAGCAGCTTAGTCCCCACAGATACGCAGTATTTT; d_gene: -; j_gene: TRBJ2-3; abundance: -; v_gene: TRBV11-1
CDR3aa: CASSQRSGGEETQYF; CDR3nt: TGCGCCAGCAGCCAACGCTCCGGGGGGGAAGAGACCCAGTACTTC; d_gene: TRBD2; j_gene: TRBJ2-5; abundance: once; v_gene: TRBV4-3
CDR3aa: CASSQDVRGARGYGYTF; CDR3nt: TGTGCCAGCAGCCAAGACGTCAGGGGGGCGCGGGGCTATGGCTACACCTTC; d_gene: TRBD1; j_gene: TRBJ1-2; abundance: -; v_gene: TRBV14
CDR3aa: CSVLGGRAYEQYF; CDR3nt: TGCAGCGTCCTTGGGGGGAGGGCCTACGAGCAGTACTTC; d_gene: TRBD2; j_gene: TRBJ2-7; abundance: -; v_gene: TRBV29-1
CDR3aa: CASSQGTSGNEQYF; CDR3nt: TGTGCCAGCAGCCAAGGGACTAGCGGGAACGAGCAGTACTTC; d_gene: TRBD2; j_gene: TRBJ2-7; abundance: -; v_gene: TRBV4-2
CDR3aa: CASSFRDTYYEQYF; CDR3nt: TGTGCCAGCAGCTTCCGGGATACTTACTACGAGCAGTACTTC; d_gene: -; j_gene: TRBJ2-7; abundance: -; v_gene: TRBV7-9
CDR3aa: CASSLGMLSGVSYNEQFF; CDR3nt: TGTGCCAGCAGCTTAGGGATGCTTAGCGGAGTCTCCTACAATGAGCAGTTCTTC; d_gene: -; j_gene: TRBJ2-1; abundance: -; v_gene: TRBV7-8
CDR3aa: CASSPRPGLAHNEQFF; CDR3nt: TGTGCCAGCAGCCCCCGACCGGGACTAGCACATAATGAGCAGTTCTTC; d_gene: TRBD2; j_gene: TRBJ2-1; abundance: -; v_gene: TRBV7-8
CDR3aa: CASSVSGTPNQPQHF; CDR3nt: TGTGCCAGCAGCGTGTCTGGGACACCCAATCAGCCCCAGCATTTT; d_gene: -; j_gene: TRBJ1-5; abundance: few; v_gene: TRBV9
CDR3aa: CASSFALSSTEAFF; CDR3nt: TGTGCCAGCAGTTTTGCCCTTTCGAGCACTGAAGCTTTCTTT; d_gene: -; j_gene: TRBJ1-1; abundance: -; v_gene: TRBV28
CDR3aa: CASSSIKLAGVTTGELFF; CDR3nt: TGTGCCAGCAGCAGCATTAAACTAGCGGGAGTGACCACCGGGGAGCTGTTTTTT; d_gene: TRBD2; j_gene: TRBJ2-2; abundance: -; v_gene: TRBV11-2